This T cell receptor beta chain stems from a study of T cell repertoires in cytomegalovirus infection. Turning to the study itself: The public TCR beta signatures pointed to both CMV infection and matching HLA type.

TCRdb reprocessed the reads with MiXCR, giving one entry per CDR3 protein. The table includes about 890,000 distinct CDR3 sequences, 30% to 40% detected once. Comment on this clonotype: Its cognate antigen is unknown.

The germline V gene has CDR1 SGHVS and CDR2 FQNEAQ. The CDR3 consists of 15 residues. V was shortened by 5 bases and J by 0 bases, with 14 bases between the two germline ends. The specimen comprised cultured CD8+ T cells from PBMCs, sampled from culture after CMV antigen stimulation. The receptor was derived from a human donor in good health (CMV status not recorded). Some clones in this sample may be carry-over from other donors' samples. The chain carries TRBV7-8 and TRBJ2-7; weak D call: TRBD1 (6 bases). The CDR3 DNA sequence: TGTGCCAGCAGCCCCCGACAGGTTGCCTCCTACGAGCAGTACTTC. The encoded protein is CASSPRQVASYEQYF.